This T cell receptor beta chain was identified during a study of identical twins (dated by TCRdb to about 2016). A note on the overall study: TCR alpha and beta repertoires from monozygotic twins, unrelated adults of various ages and cord blood were deep-sequenced to test whether fetal clonotypes persist. To rule out contamination, replicate twin experiments were performed at different times with different library preparation protocols.

This clonotype was counted between two and nine times. Which antigen it targets is not known. Base qualities are missing; no much larger clone stands one base away. To prepare the library, 5' RACE was applied. These reads were obtained on an Illumina HiSeq 2000. Template switching added a universal primer binding site, and the final cDNA carried a unique molecular identifier that allowed TCR cDNA molecules to be counted accurately. Specific primers in the conserved constant-segment region were used to synthesize first-strand cDNA for TCR alpha and beta chains. To control for contamination, each cDNA library was double barcoded with a SMART-Mk sample barcode plus Illumina barcodes. TruSeq adapter sequences and Illumina sample barcodes were added in two successive PCR steps. The TCR alpha and beta cDNA libraries were sequenced on the Illumina HiSeq platform using custom primers. Per the original workflow: MiGEC was used to process raw reads and extract unique molecular identifiers, and MiXCR was used to find CDR3 positions. Recombination models were inferred per individual with the repgenHMM and IGoR tools using an EM algorithm. Shared clonotype analysis was performed with the tcR package in R, normalizing sharing by the product of cloneset sizes. Out-of-frame nonproductive sequences were analyzed to study raw recombination free of thymic and clonal selection effects. The public reads were run again by TCRdb, first through fastp at Q25 and then through MiXCR, and only productive beta chains were kept. Every CDR3 protein is listed once, alongside the most common genes and DNA of its rows. What appears here as the V and J calls and clone size reflects TCRdb's work, not the paper's. The sample table contains hundreds of thousands of distinct CDR3 sequences; only one count was recorded for roughly 12% of them. The ten largest account for 1.5% to 2% of the sample.

CDR1 MDHEN and CDR2 SYDVKM are derived from the germline V gene. The CDR3 measures 11 amino acids from cysteine to phenylalanine. The sequence is cut down to CDR3 DNA, 33 bases in frame from base 1. V is cut by 5 bases and J by 8 bases, and the space between the germline ends is 9 bases. Broader findings and caveats from the paper: Fewer insertions were carried by abundant cord blood beta clonotypes; a weaker similar trend was observed in young adult naive repertoires, while no such trend was observed in memory repertoires. Conclusions relied on cross-sectional statistical analysis, since the same donors could not be followed over many years. In monozygotic twins, out-of-frame TCR alpha sharing was systematically underestimated by recombination models, although the models agreed with sharing between unrelated individuals. Compared with coincidental sharing between unrelated individuals, an excess of low generation-probability sequences was observed among out-of-frame TCR alpha sequences shared between twins. Zero-insertion analyses could be partly confounded by invariant T cells such as MAIT and iNKT, though diverse VJ usage argued against such confounding for most clonotypes. Excess twin sharing in beta out-of-frame sequences was weaker because fewer shared sequences lowered the signal-to-noise ratio.

Every donor in the study was a healthy Caucasian. Three pairs of female monozygotic twins, all aged about 18 to 29 years, made up the twin cohort. RNA for TCR libraries was isolated from peripheral blood mononuclear cells. In addition, the sample was reused for a study of yellow fever vaccine responses in identical twins. The second study's authors report: According to the authors, in identical twins the way T cells responded to vaccination appeared partly convergent and partly personalized. Focusing on identical twins, the study followed the T cell clones that responded to the vaccine, and did so with precision.

The material sequenced was PBMCs. Recombination linked TRBV28 to TRBJ1-1; the D region possibly corresponds to TRBD1 (6 bases align). This clonotype was sampled from a woman aged 18-35 years in good health. The DNA sequence reads TGTGCCAGCAGTGTGGACAGAGAAGCTTTCTTT. It translates as CASSVDREAFF.